This T cell receptor beta chain stems from a study of cytomegalovirus exposure and HLA in healthy donors. Overall study findings and caveats: Most TCRs appeared rarely, but some public TCRs recurred in many donors.

The PCR employed 60 Vbeta primers together with 13 Jbeta primers. TCRdb's copy holds only in-frame clones and misses some; the assay was immunoSEQ multiplex PCR. Reported are tens of thousands of clones; the ten largest clones contain more than 2%. Germline-derived CDR1 and CDR2 are SGHAT and FQNNGV. With 3 bases removed from V and 13 bases from J, the gap between germline ends came to 12 bases. This CDR3 region has 11 residues. As concerns this clone: Its antigen is unidentified.

The sequenced sample consisted of PBMCs. V and J are TRBV11-2 and TRBJ1-2; no definite D call. The TCR comes from a woman aged 40 to 50 in good health and CMV-seronegative. CDR3 residues: CASSFFEVRTF. The CDR3 nucleotides are TGTGCCAGCAGCTTTTTCGAGGTCCGCACCTTC.